A selection of T cell receptor beta chains follows, all from one sample in a study of CD8+CD57+ T cells in acquired aplastic anemia. TCRdb analysed the reads with MiXCR anew, one entry per CDR3 protein. Of fewer than 250,000 distinct CDR3 sequences in the sample, almost 50% were seen once. The sample comprised sorted CD4+, CD8+, or CD8+CD57+ T cells (not recorded which) from PBMCs. All receptors come from a human donor with aplastic anemia. The CDR3 runs from the conserved cysteine through the conserved F or W. The order of the fields is clone size, D gene, V gene, J gene, CDR3 DNA, CDR3 protein. D genes are given only for firm matches. Clone size is not always given. Where it is, it says once, few, many or a class for expanded clones.

>many|-|TRBV10-3|TRBJ1-1
TGTGCCATCAGTGGGGAGAGAAGTGACACTGAAGCTTTCTTT
CAISGERSDTEAFF
>many|-|TRBV9|TRBJ1-4
TGTGCCAGCAGTGAAAACCTGGCAACTAATGAAAAACTGTTTTTT
CASSENLATNEKLFF
>many|TRBD2|TRBV19|TRBJ2-5
TGTGCCAGTAGTATAGATTTGACTAGCGGGGGAGGAGAGACCCAGTACTTC
CASSIDLTSGGGETQYF
>-|-|TRBV6-1|TRBJ1-3
TGTGCCAGCAGTGCCCAGGGACGGGCGGACACCATATATTTT
CASSAQGRADTIYF
>-|TRBD1|TRBV19|TRBJ1-4
TGTGCCAGTAGCGGACAGGGGGCGAGGGAAAAACTGTTTTTT
CASSGQGAREKLFF
>-|-|TRBV28|TRBJ1-5
TGTGCCAGCAGTCCGACAGGCTATAGCAATCAGCCCCAGCATTTT
CASSPTGYSNQPQHF
>many|-|TRBV4-1|TRBJ1-4
TGCGCCAGCAGCCAAGACAGGGCAACTAATGAAAAACTGTTTTTT
CASSQDRATNEKLFF
>many|TRBD1|TRBV19|TRBJ2-7
TGTGCCACCCGACAGGGGTCGACCTACGAGCAGTACTTC
CATRQGSTYEQYF
>-|TRBD1|TRBV7-9|TRBJ2-7
TGTGCCAGCAGTTACTTTCGAGGGGACAGGTCCTCCTACGAGCAGTACTTC
CASSYFRGDRSSYEQYF
>few|TRBD2|TRBV27|TRBJ2-2
TGTGCCAGCAGTTCACTAGCGGTTACCGGGGAGCTGTTTTTT
CASSSLAVTGELFF
>-|-|TRBV19|TRBJ1-4
TGTGCCAGCAGGACCCTTGGAGCAACTAATGAAAAACTGTTTTTT
CASRTLGATNEKLFF
>many|-|TRBV20-1|TRBJ2-7
TGCAGTGCTCGGTCAGGGGGGGCAGGACTATACGAGCAGTACTTC
CSARSGGAGLYEQYF
>few|-|TRBV20-1|TRBJ1-1
TGCAGTGCTCCCGGCGGGGGGCACACTGAAGCTTTCTTT
CSAPGGGHTEAFF
>many|-|TRBV5-6|TRBJ1-6
TGTGCCAGCAGCTTGGGATTGGGGGTGTATAATTCACCCCTCCACTTT
CASSLGLGVYNSPLHF
>-|TRBD1|TRBV20-1|TRBJ1-1
TGCAGTGCTCGACAGGGGGAAGCTTTCTTT
CSARQGEAFF
>-|TRBD2|TRBV15|TRBJ2-1
TGTGCCACCAGCGTCCCAAGCAGCGGGGGTGGGCAGTTCTTC
CATSVPSSGGGQFF
>-|-|TRBV9|TRBJ2-4
TGTGCCAGCAGCCCCTCCTGGCAACTAGCCAAAAACATTCAGTACTTC
CASSPSWQLAKNIQYF
>-|TRBD1|TRBV7-8|TRBJ1-6
TGTGCCAGCAGCTCCCCGGGACAGGGGTCACCCCTCCACTTT
CASSSPGQGSPLHF
>many|TRBD1|TRBV20-1|TRBJ1-5
TGCAGTGCTAGAGCCCCGGGACAGGGATTTCAGCCCCAGCATTTT
CSARAPGQGFQPQHF
>-|-|TRBV7-8|TRBJ2-7
TGTGCCAGCAGCCCTTCCGCCAACGCAAACTACGAGCAGTACTTC
CASSPSANANYEQYF
>many|-|TRBV7-2|TRBJ1-5
TGTGCCAGCAGCTTATTGGAGGGGTTTCAGCCCCAGCATTTT
CASSLLEGFQPQHF
>-|-|TRBV2|TRBJ2-7
TGTGCCAGGGGCGTTGGAGCCGGACATACCCCCTACGAGCAGTACTTC
CARGVGAGHTPYEQYF
>many|TRBD1|TRBV2|TRBJ2-3
TGTGCCAGCAGCCGACAGGGGGGAAGAGATACGCAGTATTTT
CASSRQGGRDTQYF
>few|-|TRBV10-3|TRBJ1-2
TGTGCCATCAGTGAGTGGAGGGCTGGCTACACCTTC
CAISEWRAGYTF
>many|TRBD1|TRBV25-1|TRBJ1-2
TGTGCCAGCAGCGCAGGGGGCGGTGGCTACACCTTC
CASSAGGGGYTF
>many|-|TRBV12-3/TRBV12-4|TRBJ2-1
TGTGCCAGCAGTCCCCGACAAGTCTACAATGAGCAGTTCTTC
CASSPRQVYNEQFF
>many|-|TRBV20-1|TRBJ2-1
TGCAGTGCTAGCTCTCTAGCGTTTACAAGTGAGCAGTTCTTC
CSASSLAFTSEQFF
>-|TRBD1|TRBV19|TRBJ2-5
TGTGCCAGCAGCACCCCGACAGGGGACCTCCAAGAGACCCAGTACTTC
CASSTPTGDLQETQYF
>many|-|TRBV5-1|TRBJ1-4
TGCGCCAGCAGCCTAGGGTCTAATGAAAAACTGTTTTTT
CASSLGSNEKLFF
>few|-|TRBV6-5|TRBJ2-2
TGTGCCAGCAGTTACGACCACTCGAACACCGGGGAGCTGTTTTTT
CASSYDHSNTGELFF
>many|-|TRBV10-1|TRBJ2-3
TGCGCCAGCAGTGAGTACGGCAGGGATATCACAGATACGCAGTATTTT
CASSEYGRDITDTQYF
>-|-|TRBV6-2/TRBV6-3|TRBJ1-2
TGTGCCAGCAGTGCTCGTGTGATGTCTCGAAACTATGGCTACACCTTC
CASSARVMSRNYGYTF
>-|-|TRBV7-3|TRBJ1-5
TGTGCCAGCAGCTCTAGCGGGGGGCAGTTACAGCCCCAGCATTTT
CASSSSGGQLQPQHF
>-|TRBD1|TRBV15|TRBJ1-6
TGTGCCACCAGCAGGGCATCCGGGACAGGGGTCTCACCCCTCCACTTT
CATSRASGTGVSPLHF
>-|TRBD1|TRBV15|TRBJ2-3
TGTGCCACCAGAACACAGGGGGCGAAGTATTTT
CATRTQGAKYF
>many|-|TRBV20-1|TRBJ1-5
TGCAGTGCTGGAGACGGACGGTTCGGACAGCCCCAGCATTTT
CSAGDGRFGQPQHF
>-|-|TRBV11-2|TRBJ2-7
TGTGCCAGCAGCCAGGGTGGGGGACCCGAGCAGTACTTC
CASSQGGGPEQYF
>-|-|TRBV15|TRBJ2-3
TGTGCCACCAGCAGAGAACGTACGGGTACGCAGTATTTT
CATSRERTGTQYF
>-|-|TRBV28|TRBJ2-3
TGTGCCAGCAGCCCCCGGTCGTACAGGGTGGAGGCAGATACGCAGTATTTT
CASSPRSYRVEADTQYF
>-|-|TRBV20-1|TRBJ1-1
TGCAGTGCTCAGAGAGGGAGGAGGAACACCGGGGACACTGAAGCTTTCTTT
CSAQRGRRNTGDTEAFF
>once|TRBD1|TRBV28|TRBJ1-1
TGTGCCAGCAGTTTCCCGACAGGGATGTCGACTGAAGCTTTCTTT
CASSFPTGMSTEAFF
>many|-|TRBV14|TRBJ1-6
TGTGCCAGCAGCCAGAACTCTCCCCGGGATTCACCCCTCCACTTT
CASSQNSPRDSPLHF
>-|TRBD1|TRBV7-1|TRBJ1-1
TGTGCCAGCAGCTCAAGTGGACAGGGCCCCGGAGCTTTCTTT
CASSSSGQGPGAFF
>many|-|TRBV12-3/TRBV12-4|TRBJ1-5
TGTGCCAGCAGTTTATCTGGGGGAGCGGGTCAGCCCCAGCATTTT
CASSLSGGAGQPQHF
>many|-|TRBV2|TRBJ1-5
TGTGCCAGCAGTGACAGCGTCAATCAGCCCCAGCATTTT
CASSDSVNQPQHF
>few|TRBD1|TRBV15|TRBJ1-1
TGTGCCACCAGCAGAGGCGGGACAGTCCGGTCAGGAGCTTTCTTT
CATSRGGTVRSGAFF
>few|TRBD2|TRBV15|TRBJ2-5
TGTGCCACCAGCAAGGGACTAGCGGGGAAAGAGACCCAGTACTTC
CATSKGLAGKETQYF
>many|-|TRBV7-9|TRBJ2-2
TGTGCCAGCAGCTTATTGACCAACACCGGGGAGCTGTTTTTT
CASSLLTNTGELFF
>-|-|TRBV10-3|TRBJ2-7
TGTGCCAGCAGTTACAAGGACGGCGAGCAGTACTTC
CASSYKDGEQYF
>many|TRBD1|TRBV28|TRBJ2-7
TGTGCCATTCGGGACAGCTACGAGCAGTACTTC
CAIRDSYEQYF
>few|-|TRBV6-2/TRBV6-3|TRBJ1-4
TGTGCCAGCAGTTTCGGGACCGAGGAAAAACTGTTTTTT
CASSFGTEEKLFF
>many|TRBD1|TRBV7-2|TRBJ2-2
TGTGCCAGCAGCTCGGGACAGGCACCCACCGGGGAGCTGTTTTTT
CASSSGQAPTGELFF
>-|-|TRBV19|TRBJ2-7
TGTGCCACTCAACAGGGGGGGGAAGAGCAGTACTTC
CATQQGGEEQYF
>few|-|TRBV5-1|TRBJ1-1
TGCGCCAGCAGCTTGGCCCAATTCACTGAAGCTTTCTTT
CASSLAQFTEAFF
>-|-|TRBV29-1|TRBJ2-1
TGCAGCGTTGAAAGAGGGGTCTCCTACAATGAGCAGTTCTTC
CSVERGVSYNEQFF
>few|-|TRBV6-5|TRBJ2-2
TGTGCCAGCAGTTATGGGTCATCGTCGGGGCCACCGGGTACCGGGGAGCTGTTTTTT
CASSYGSSSGPPGTGELFF
>-|TRBD1|TRBV12-3/TRBV12-4|TRBJ2-3
TGTGCCATCAGGGGGACAGACACAGATACGCAGTATTTT
CAIRGTDTDTQYF
>once|-|TRBV20-1|TRBJ2-5
TGCAGTGCCCTCAGGACAGTCAGAGGGAATAAAAAGACCCAGTACTTC
CSALRTVRGNKKTQYF